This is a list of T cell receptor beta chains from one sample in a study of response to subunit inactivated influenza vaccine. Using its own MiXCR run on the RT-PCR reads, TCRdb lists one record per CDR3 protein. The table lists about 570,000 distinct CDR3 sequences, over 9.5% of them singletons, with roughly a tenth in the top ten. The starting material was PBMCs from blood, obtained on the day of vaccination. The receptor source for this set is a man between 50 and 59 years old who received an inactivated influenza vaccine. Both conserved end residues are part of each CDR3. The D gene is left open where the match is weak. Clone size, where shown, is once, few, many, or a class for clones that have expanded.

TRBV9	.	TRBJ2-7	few	TGTGCCAGCAGCGTAGGGGCTGGAGAGCAGTACTTC	CASSVGAGEQYF
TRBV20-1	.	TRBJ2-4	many	TGCAGTGCTAGCAGACAGAAAAACATTCAGTACTTC	CSASRQKNIQYF
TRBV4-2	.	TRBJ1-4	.	TGTGCCAGCAGCCAAGTCTTGGCACCAAATGAAAAACTGTTTTTT	CASSQVLAPNEKLFF
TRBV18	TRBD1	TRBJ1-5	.	TGTGCCAGCTCACTAGGGACAGGGATTCGACAGCCCCAGCATTTT	CASSLGTGIRQPQHF
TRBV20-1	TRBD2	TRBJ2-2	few	TGCAGTGCGCCGGGACTAGCGGGGACCGGGGAGCTGTTTTTT	CSAPGLAGTGELFF
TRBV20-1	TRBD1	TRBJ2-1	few	TGCAGTGCGAGGTATCCAGGGGGCGAGAGCTCCTACAATGAGCAGTTCTTC	CSARYPGGESSYNEQFF
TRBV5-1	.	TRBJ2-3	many	TGCGCCAGCAGCCAGGACAGCAGCACAGATACGCAGTATTTT	CASSQDSSTDTQYF
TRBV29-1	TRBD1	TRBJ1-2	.	TGCAGCGTTGAGAGGTCGGGGGACAGCTATGGCTACACCTTC	CSVERSGDSYGYTF
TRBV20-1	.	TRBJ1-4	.	TGCAGTGCCATCGACAACGGGGGGGTAACTAATGAAAAACTGTTTTTT	CSAIDNGGVTNEKLFF
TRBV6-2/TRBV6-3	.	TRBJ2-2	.	.	CASSYLRAGELFF
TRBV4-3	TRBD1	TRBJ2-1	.	TGCGCCAGCAGCCAAGTATTACCGGGACAGGGATTAGGGAATGAGCAGTTCTTC	CASSQVLPGQGLGNEQFF
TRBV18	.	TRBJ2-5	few	TGTGCCAGCTCACCACCCTCACGCTTTCAAGAGACCCAGTACTTC	CASSPPSRFQETQYF
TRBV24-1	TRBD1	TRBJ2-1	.	TGTGCCACCAGTGACGACCCGACAGGGATCAATGAGCAGTTCTTC	CATSDDPTGINEQFF
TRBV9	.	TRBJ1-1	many	TGTGCCAGCAGCGTAGGTAGGGCGCCGGGCACTGAAGCTTTCTTT	CASSVGRAPGTEAFF
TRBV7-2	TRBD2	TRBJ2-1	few	TGTGCCAGCAGCATACTAGCGGGGAGAAATGAGCAGTTCTTC	CASSILAGRNEQFF
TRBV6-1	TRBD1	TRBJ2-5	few	TGTGCCAGCACCCCCTACGGGACAGGGGGCCAAGAGACCCAGTACTTC	CASTPYGTGGQETQYF
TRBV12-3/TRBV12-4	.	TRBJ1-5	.	TGTGCCAGCAGTCAAGCGGGACCGGGGCTATATCAGCCCCAGCATTTT	CASSQAGPGLYQPQHF
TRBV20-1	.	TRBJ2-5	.	TGCAGTGCTAGCGGTGGGCAGACACAGACCCAGTACTTC	CSASGGQTQTQYF
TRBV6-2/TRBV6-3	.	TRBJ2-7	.	TGTGCCAGCCGCCCCCTTGCCAGCCGATCCTACGAGCAGTACTTC	CASRPLASRSYEQYF
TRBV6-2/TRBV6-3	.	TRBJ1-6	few	TGTGCCAGCAGTTACCCGGAATCCGCGCCGGGGAATAATTCACCCCTCCACTTT	CASSYPESAPGNNSPLHF
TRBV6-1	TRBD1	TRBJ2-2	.	TGTGCCAGCAAAACAGGGGGCTGGACCGGGGAGCTGTTTTTT	CASKTGGWTGELFF
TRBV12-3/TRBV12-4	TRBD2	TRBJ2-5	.	TGTGCCAGCAGGAGCGGGATAGAGACCCAGTACTTC	CASRSGIETQYF
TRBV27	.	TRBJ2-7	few	TGTGCCACCGGACGGGTCGGGTCCTACGAGCAGTACTTC	CATGRVGSYEQYF
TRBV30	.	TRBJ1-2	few	TGTGCCTGGAGTGTACCTGCTTTTAGGGGCTACACCTTC	CAWSVPAFRGYTF
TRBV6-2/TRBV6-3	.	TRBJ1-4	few	TGTGCCAGCAGCTCCAGGAGTCCAACTAATGAAAAACTGTTTTTT	CASSSRSPTNEKLFF
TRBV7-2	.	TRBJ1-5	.	TGTGCCAGCAGCCCGCGACATAATCAGCCCCAGCATTTT	CASSPRHNQPQHF
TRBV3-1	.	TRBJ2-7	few	TGTGCCAGCAGCCAAGGGCAGGGCGGCTCCTACGAGCAGTACTTC	CASSQGQGGSYEQYF
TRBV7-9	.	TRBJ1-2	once	TGTGCCAGCAGCCCCTCGGGAGGGCTCTATGGCTACACCTTC	CASSPSGGLYGYTF
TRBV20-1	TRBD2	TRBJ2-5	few	TGCAGTGCCCCGGATAGCGGGAGAGAGACCCAGTACTTC	CSAPDSGRETQYF
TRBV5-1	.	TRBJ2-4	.	TGCGCCAGCAGCGCTCCGGGACACCCTGGGTCCCACATTCAGTACTTC	CASSAPGHPGSHIQYF
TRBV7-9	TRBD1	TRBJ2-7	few	TGTGCCAGCAGCTTAACAGGGGGATACTACGAGCAGTACTTC	CASSLTGGYYEQYF
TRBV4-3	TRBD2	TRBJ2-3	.	TGCGCCAGCAGCCAGGGTGGGACTAGCGGGGGCCGGTACACAGATACGCAGTATTTT	CASSQGGTSGGRYTDTQYF
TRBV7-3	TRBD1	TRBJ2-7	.	TGTGCCAGCAGCTTAACCGGGACAGGATCTGCCTACGAGCAGTACTTC	CASSLTGTGSAYEQYF
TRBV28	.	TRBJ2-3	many	TGTGCCAGCAGTTTATTTGGGGGGCGCACAGATACGCAGTATTTT	CASSLFGGRTDTQYF
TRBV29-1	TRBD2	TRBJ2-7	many	TGCAGCGTTGATGGAATTGCTGGGAGGGTCAGGAACGAGCAGTACTTC	CSVDGIAGRVRNEQYF
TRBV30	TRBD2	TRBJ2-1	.	TGTGCCTGGAGTTCGGGGCGGGGGTACAATGAGCAGTTCTTC	CAWSSGRGYNEQFF
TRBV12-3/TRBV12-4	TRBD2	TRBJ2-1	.	TGTGCCAGCAGTCTCCCCGCCGGGACTAGCATGGGTGAGCAGTTCTTC	CASSLPAGTSMGEQFF
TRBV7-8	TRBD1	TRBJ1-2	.	TGTGCCAGCAGCGAAACAGGGGGCGCTTTTTCTGGCTACACCTTC	CASSETGGAFSGYTF
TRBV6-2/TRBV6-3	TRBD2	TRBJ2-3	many	TGTGCCAGCAAGGCTAGCGGACCCACAGATACGCAGTATTTT	CASKASGPTDTQYF
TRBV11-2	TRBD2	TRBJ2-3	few	TGTGCCTCGGCAGGGCTAGCGGGGGTAGATACGCAGTATTTT	CASAGLAGVDTQYF
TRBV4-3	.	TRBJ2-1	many	TGCGCCAGCAGCCAGGGTCGAGGACAGTACAATGAGCAGTTCTTC	CASSQGRGQYNEQFF
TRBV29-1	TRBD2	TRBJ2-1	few	TGCAGCGCCGGCGGGCAGCGACTAGCGGGAGGTTTCTATGAGCAGTTCTTC	CSAGGQRLAGGFYEQFF
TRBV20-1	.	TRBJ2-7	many	TGCAGTGCTAGTAGGCTAGGTTGGACGGCCAAAGAGGACGAGCAGTACTTC	CSASRLGWTAKEDEQYF
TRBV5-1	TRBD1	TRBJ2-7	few	TGCGCCAGCAGCTTGGGAGTGACAGGGGGCCACGAGCAGTACTTC	CASSLGVTGGHEQYF
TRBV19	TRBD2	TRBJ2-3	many	TGTGCCAGTAGTATCCAGAGCGGGAGAGATACGCAGTATTTT	CASSIQSGRDTQYF
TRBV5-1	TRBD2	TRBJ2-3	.	TGCGCCAGCAGCTGGCTAGCGGGTAGCACAGATACGCAGTATTTT	CASSWLAGSTDTQYF